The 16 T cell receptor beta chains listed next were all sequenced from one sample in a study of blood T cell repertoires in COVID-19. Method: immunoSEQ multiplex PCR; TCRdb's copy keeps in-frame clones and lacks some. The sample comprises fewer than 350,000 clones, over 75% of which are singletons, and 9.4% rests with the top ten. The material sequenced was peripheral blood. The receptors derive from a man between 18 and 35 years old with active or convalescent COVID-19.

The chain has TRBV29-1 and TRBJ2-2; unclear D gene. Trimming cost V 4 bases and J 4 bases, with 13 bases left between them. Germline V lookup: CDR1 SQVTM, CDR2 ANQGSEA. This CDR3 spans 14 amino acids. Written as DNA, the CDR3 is TGCAGCGTTGGGGCATCAGTGGGCACCGGGGAGCTGTTTTTT. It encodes CSVGASVGTGELFF.

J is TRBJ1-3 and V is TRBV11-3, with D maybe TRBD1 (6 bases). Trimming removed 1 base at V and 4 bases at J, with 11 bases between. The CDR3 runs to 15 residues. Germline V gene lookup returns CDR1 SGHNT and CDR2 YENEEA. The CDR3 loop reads CASSLGQEPGNTIYF. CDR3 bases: TGTGCCAGCAGCTTAGGACAGGAACCCGGAAACACCATATATTTT.

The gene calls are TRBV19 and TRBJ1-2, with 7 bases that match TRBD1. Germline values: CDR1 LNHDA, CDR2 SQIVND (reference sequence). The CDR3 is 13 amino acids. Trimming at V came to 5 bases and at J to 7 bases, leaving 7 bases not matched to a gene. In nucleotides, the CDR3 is TGTGCCAGTAGTTTGCTACAGGGGATTGGCTACACCTTC. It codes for CASSLLQGIGYTF.

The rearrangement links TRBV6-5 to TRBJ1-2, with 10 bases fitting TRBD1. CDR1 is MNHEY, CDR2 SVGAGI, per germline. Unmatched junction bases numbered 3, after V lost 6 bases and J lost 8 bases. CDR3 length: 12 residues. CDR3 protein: CASRRDRGGYTF. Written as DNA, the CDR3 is TGTGCCAGCAGACGGGACAGGGGCGGCTACACCTTC.

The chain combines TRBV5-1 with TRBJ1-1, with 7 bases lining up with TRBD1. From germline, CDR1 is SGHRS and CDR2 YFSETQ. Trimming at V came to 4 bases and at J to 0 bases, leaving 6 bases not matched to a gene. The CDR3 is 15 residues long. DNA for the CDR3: TGCGCCAGCAGCCCAGGCGACAGGGTGAACACTGAAGCTTTCTTT. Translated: CASSPGDRVNTEAFF.

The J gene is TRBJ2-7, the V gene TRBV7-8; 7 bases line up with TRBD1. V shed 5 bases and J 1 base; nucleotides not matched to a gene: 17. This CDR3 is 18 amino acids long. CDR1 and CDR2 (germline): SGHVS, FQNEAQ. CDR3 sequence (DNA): TGTGCCAGCAGCACACTCCCAGGGGACAGTCAAGGATCCTACGAGCAGTACTTC. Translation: CASSTLPGDSQGSYEQYF.

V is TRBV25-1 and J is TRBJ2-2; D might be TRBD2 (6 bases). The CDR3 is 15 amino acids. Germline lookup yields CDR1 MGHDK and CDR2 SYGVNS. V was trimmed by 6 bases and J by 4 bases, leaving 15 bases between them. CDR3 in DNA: TGTGCCAGCAGCCCGGGACTGCTGGGCACCGGGGAGCTGTTTTTT. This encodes CASSPGLLGTGELFF.

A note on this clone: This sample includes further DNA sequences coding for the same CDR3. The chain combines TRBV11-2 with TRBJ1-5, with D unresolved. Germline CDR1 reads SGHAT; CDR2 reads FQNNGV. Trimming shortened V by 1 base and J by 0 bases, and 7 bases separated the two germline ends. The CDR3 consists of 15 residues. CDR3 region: CASSLAGYSNQPQHF. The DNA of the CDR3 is TGTGCCAGCAGCTTAGCCGGGTATAGCAATCAGCCCCAGCATTTT.

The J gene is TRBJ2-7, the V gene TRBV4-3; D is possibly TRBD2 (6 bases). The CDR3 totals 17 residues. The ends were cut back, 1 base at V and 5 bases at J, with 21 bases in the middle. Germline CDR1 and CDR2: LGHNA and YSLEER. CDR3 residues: CASSQVVEGKVWDEQYF. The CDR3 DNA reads TGCGCCAGCAGCCAAGTTGTGGAGGGTAAAGTATGGGACGAGCAGTACTTC.

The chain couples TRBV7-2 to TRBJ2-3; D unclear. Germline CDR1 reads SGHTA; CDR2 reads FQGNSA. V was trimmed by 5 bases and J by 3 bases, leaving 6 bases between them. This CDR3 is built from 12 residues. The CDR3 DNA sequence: TGTGCCAGCAGCCTCAGTACAGATACGCAGTATTTT. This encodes CASSLSTDTQYF.

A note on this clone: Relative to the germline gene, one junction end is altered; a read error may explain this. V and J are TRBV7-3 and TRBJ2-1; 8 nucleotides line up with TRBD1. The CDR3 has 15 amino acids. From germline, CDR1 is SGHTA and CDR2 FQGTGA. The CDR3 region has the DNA TGTGCCAGCAGCTTAACAGCAGGGGGCAACAATGGGCAGTTCTTC. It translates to CASSLTAGGNNGQFF.

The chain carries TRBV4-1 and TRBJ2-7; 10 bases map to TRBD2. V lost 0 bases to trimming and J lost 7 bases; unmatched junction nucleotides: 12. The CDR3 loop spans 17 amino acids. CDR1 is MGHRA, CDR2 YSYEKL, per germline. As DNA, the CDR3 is TGCGCCAGCAGCCAAGACCAGCGGAGCGGGGGGGCCAGGGAGCAGTACTTC. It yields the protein CASSQDQRSGGAREQYF.

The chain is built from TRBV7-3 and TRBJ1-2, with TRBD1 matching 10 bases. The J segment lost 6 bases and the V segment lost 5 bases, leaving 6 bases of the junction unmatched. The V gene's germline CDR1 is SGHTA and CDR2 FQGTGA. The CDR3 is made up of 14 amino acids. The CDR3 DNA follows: TGTGCCAGCAGCCCATCCGGGACAGGGGATGGCTACACCTTC. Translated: CASSPSGTGDGYTF.

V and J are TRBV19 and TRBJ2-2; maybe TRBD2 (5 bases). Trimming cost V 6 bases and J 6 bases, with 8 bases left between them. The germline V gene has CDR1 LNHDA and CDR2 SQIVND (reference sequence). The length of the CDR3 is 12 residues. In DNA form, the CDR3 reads TGTGCCAGTAGGAACGGGGCCGGGGAGCTGTTTTTT. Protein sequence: CASRNGAGELFF.

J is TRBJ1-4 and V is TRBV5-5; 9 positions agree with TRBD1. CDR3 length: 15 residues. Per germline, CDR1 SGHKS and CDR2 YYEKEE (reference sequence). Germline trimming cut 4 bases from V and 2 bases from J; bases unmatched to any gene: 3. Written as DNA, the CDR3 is TGTGCCAGCAGCGGGACAGGGTTCACTAATGAAAAACTGTTTTTT. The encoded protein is CASSGTGFTNEKLFF.

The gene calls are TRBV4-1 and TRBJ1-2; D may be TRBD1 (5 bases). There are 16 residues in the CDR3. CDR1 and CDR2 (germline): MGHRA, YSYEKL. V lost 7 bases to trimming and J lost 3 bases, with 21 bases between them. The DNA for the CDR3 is TGCGCCAGCACACCCACCGGGGGAGAGGCCTACTATGGCTACACCTTC. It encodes CASTPTGGEAYYGYTF.